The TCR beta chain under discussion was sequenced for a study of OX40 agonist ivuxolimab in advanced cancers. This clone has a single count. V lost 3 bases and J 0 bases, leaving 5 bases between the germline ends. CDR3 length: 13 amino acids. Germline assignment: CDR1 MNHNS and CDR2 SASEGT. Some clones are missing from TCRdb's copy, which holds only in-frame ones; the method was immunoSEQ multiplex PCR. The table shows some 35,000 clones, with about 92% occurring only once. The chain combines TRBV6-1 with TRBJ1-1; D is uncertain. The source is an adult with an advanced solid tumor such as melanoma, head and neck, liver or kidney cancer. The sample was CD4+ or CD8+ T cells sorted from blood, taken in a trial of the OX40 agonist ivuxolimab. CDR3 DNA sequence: TGTGCCAGCAGTGAGGTCCTGAACACTGAAGCTTTCTTT. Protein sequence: CASSEVLNTEAFF.